This record covers a single T cell receptor (beta chain). Its cognate antigen is unknown. TCRdb reprocessed the 5' RACE reads with MiXCR, giving one entry per CDR3 protein. The sample gives nearly 900,000 distinct CDR3 sequences, approximately 13% of which show up once; around 1.6% is in the top ten. The data stem from a study of identical twins. Study results and caveats: Out-of-frame beta sequences exhibited a weaker degree of excess twin sharing.

This CDR3 is built from 16 residues. Unmatched junction bases numbered 8, after V lost 2 bases and J lost 1 base. Looked up from germline, CDR1 is DFQATT and CDR2 is SNEGSKA (reference sequence). This sample was shared with a second study, whose subject was yellow fever vaccine responses in identical twins. That work contributes: Reported findings indicate that twins' vaccine T cell responses seemed partially convergent, partially personalized.

Sequences were obtained from PBMCs. The V and J genes are TRBV20-1 and TRBJ2-3, with 8 positions matching TRBD2. The sequence came from a woman aged 18-29 years in good health. Here the CDR3 DNA reads TGCAGTGCTAGAACCGCGCGGGGGGAGGGCACAGATACGCAGTATTTT. Translated, it gives CSARTARGEGTDTQYF.